The T cell receptor beta chain under discussion was sequenced for a study of cytomegalovirus exposure and HLA in healthy donors. Those who donated were healthy bone marrow donors. For this clone: Its antigen is as yet unknown.

Researchers ran the PCR with 60 Vbeta and 13 Jbeta primers. Using immunoSEQ multiplex PCR, the repertoire was profiled, and TCRdb retains in-frame clones only, with some absent. The sample shows approximately 120,000 clones, 73% of them seen only once. The CDR3 totals 15 residues. Trimming at V came to 6 bases and at J to 7 bases, leaving 7 bases not matched to a gene. The germline V gene has CDR1 LNHDA and CDR2 SQIVND (reference sequence). General observations from the study: Most TCRs appeared rarely, but some public TCRs recurred in many donors.

This TCR derives from a man between 35 and 55 years old in good health and CMV-seronegative. The chain links TRBV19 to TRBJ2-1, with TRBD2 matching 12 bases. Source material: PBMCs. The CDR3 nucleotides read TGTGCCAGTAGCTTAACTAGCGGGGGGACTAATGAGCAGTTCTTC. It specifies CASSLTSGGTNEQFF.